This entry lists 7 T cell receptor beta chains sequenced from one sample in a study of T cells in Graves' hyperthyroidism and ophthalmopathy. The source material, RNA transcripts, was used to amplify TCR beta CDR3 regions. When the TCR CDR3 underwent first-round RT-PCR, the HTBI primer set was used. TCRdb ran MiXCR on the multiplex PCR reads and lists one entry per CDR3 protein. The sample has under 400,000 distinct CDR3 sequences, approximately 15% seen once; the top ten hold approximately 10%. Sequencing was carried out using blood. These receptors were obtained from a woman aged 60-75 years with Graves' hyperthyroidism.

CDR3 region: CSAMPLAGGTDTQYF. CDR3 in DNA: TGCAGTGCAATGCCACTAGCGGGAGGTACAGATACGCAGTATTTT. V and J are TRBV20-1 and TRBJ2-3; 12 nucleotides align to TRBD2. V gave up 6 bases and J gave up 3 bases; unmatched junction bases: 7. The CDR3 is 15 amino acids. CDR1 is DFQATT, CDR2 SNEGSKA, per germline (reference sequence).

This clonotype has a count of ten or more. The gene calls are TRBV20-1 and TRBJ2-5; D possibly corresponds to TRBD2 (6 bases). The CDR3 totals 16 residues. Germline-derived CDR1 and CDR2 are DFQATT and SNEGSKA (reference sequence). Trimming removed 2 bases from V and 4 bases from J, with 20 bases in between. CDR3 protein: CSARRSGTRFLETQYF. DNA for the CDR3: TGCAGTGCTAGACGATCCGGGACTCGGTTTCTAGAGACCCAGTACTTC.

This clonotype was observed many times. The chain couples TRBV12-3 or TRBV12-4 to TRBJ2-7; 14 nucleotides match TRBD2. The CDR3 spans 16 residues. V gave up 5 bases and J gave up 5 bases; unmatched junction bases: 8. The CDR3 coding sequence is TGTGCCAGCAGTATGGGACTAGCGGGAGTCGTTCACGAGCAGTACTTC. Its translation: CASSMGLAGVVHEQYF.

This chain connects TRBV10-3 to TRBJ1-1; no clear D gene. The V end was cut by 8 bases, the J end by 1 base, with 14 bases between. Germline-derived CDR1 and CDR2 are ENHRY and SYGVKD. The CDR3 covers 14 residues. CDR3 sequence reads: CAIRTGSGNTEAFF. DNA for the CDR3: TGTGCCATCCGTACCGGGAGTGGGAACACTGAAGCTTTCTTT.

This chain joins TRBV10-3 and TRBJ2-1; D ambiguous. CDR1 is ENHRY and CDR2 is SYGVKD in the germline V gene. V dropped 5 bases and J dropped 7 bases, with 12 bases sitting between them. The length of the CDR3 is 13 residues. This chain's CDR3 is CAISLIRSNEQFF. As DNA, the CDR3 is TGTGCCATCAGTTTAATTAGGAGTAATGAGCAGTTCTTC.

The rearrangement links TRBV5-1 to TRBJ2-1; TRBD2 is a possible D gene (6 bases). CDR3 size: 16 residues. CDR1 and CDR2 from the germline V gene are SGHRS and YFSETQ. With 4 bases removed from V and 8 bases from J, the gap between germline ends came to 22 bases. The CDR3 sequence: CASSLGRRESSYEQFF. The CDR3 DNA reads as TGCGCCAGCAGCCTAGGACGCCGGGAGTCCTCCTATGAGCAGTTCTTC.

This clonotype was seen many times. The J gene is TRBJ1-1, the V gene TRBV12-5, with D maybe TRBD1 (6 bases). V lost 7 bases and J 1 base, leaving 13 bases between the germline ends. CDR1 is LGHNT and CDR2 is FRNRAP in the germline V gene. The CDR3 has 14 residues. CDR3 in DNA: TGTGCTAGTGATTCCGGGACACGGAACACTGAAGCTTTCTTT. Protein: CASDSGTRNTEAFF.